This TCR beta chain was obtained from a study of blood T cell repertoires in COVID-19. Across the whole study: The United States, Italy and Spain supplied acute and convalescent COVID-19 samples.

Per the study methods: Estimation of nucleated cell counts was performed using reference gene primer amplification. The method was immunoSEQ multiplex PCR; TCRdb's version includes in-frame clones alone and lacks a portion of them. V, J and clone size are those of that table, while D and trimming were read from the DNA. The repertoire includes tens of thousands of clones, less than 80% of them detected once, and around a fifth sits in the top ten. Germline V lookup: CDR1 SGHVS, CDR2 FQNEAQ. The V and J ends lost 5 bases and 5 bases respectively, with 18 bases between them. This CDR3 has 15 amino acids.

The receptor was isolated from a boy between 2 and 15 years old with active or convalescent COVID-19. The chain links TRBV7-8 to TRBJ1-1; D is unresolved. Sequenced: peripheral blood. This CDR3 is CASSKIRRAGTEAFF. In DNA, the CDR3 is TGTGCCAGCAGCAAGATAAGACGGGCGGGGACTGAAGCTTTCTTT.